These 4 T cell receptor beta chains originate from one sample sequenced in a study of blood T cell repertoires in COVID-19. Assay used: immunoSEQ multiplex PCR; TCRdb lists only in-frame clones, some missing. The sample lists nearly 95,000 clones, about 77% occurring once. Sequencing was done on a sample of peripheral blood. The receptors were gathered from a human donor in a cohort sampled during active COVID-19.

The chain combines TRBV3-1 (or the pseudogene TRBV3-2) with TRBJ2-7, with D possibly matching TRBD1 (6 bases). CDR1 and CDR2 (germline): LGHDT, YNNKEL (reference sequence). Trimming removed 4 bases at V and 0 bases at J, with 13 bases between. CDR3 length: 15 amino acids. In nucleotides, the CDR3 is TGTGCCAGCAGCCGGTCCGGGACATTCTCCTACGAGCAGTACTTC. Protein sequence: CASSRSGTFSYEQYF.

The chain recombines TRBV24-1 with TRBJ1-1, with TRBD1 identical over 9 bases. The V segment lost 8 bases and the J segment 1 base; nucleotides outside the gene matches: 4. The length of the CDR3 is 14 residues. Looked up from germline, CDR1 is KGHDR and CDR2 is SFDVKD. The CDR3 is CATKGQGANTEAFF. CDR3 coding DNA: TGTGCCACCAAGGGACAGGGAGCGAACACTGAAGCTTTCTTT.

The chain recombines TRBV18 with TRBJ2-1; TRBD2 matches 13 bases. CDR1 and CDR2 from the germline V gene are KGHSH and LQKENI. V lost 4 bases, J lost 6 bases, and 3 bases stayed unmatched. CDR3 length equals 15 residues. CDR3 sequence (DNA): TGTGCCAGCTCACTACTAGCGGGGGGGACCAATGAGCAGTTCTTC. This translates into CASSLLAGGTNEQFF.

The CDR3 is CAWSVRQGFGYTF. Written as DNA, the CDR3 is TGTGCCTGGAGTGTACGGCAGGGCTTTGGCTACACCTTC. The V and J genes are TRBV30 and TRBJ1-2; maybe TRBD1 (5 bases). Trimming stripped 0 bases from V and 7 bases from J, with 12 bases between. The CDR3 covers 13 residues. CDR1 GTSNPN and CDR2 SVGIG come from the germline V gene (reference sequence). The full variable domain, rest sourced from reference TRBV30 and TRBJ1-2, is SQTIHQWPATLVQPVGSPLSLECTVEGTSNPNLYWYRQAAGRGLQLLFYSVGIGQISSEVPQNLSASRPQDRQFILSSKKLLLSDSGFYLCAWSVRQGFGYTFGSGTRLTVV.